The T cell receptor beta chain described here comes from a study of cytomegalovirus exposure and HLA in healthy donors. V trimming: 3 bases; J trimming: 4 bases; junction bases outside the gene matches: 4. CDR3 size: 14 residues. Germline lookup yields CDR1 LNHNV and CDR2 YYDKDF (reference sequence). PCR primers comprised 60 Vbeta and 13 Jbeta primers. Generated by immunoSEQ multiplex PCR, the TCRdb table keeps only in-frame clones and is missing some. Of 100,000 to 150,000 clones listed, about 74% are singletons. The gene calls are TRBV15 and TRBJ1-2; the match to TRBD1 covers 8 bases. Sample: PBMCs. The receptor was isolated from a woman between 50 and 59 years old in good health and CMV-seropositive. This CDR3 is CATSRDRVPYGYTF. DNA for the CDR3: TGTGCCACCAGCAGGGACAGGGTCCCCTATGGCTACACCTTC.